What follows are 4 T cell receptor beta chains derived from one specimen sequenced in a study of T cell repertoires in cytomegalovirus infection (dated by TCRdb to between 2018 and 2021). The reads were generated on an Illumina HiSeq 1500. TCRdb took the public reads, trimmed them with fastp at Q25, ran MiXCR for clone calling and kept in-frame beta chains. Rows with a matching CDR3 protein are joined into one entry that keeps the most common DNA and genes. The sample records fewer than 200,000 distinct CDR3 sequences, roughly 19% of which are singletons. The top ten hold around 3.2% of the sample. The sequencing sample was made of PBMCs. All receptors come from a human donor in good health (CMV status not recorded). Some clones in this sample may be carry-over from other donors' samples.

This clonotype was detected only a few times. The rearrangement joins TRBV15 to TRBJ2-4; maybe TRBD1 (6 bases). CDR3 length equals 15 residues. Germline V gene data show CDR1 as LNHNV and CDR2 as YYDKDF (reference sequence). V was trimmed by 5 bases and J by 3 bases, leaving 14 bases between them. The CDR3 DNA reads as TGTGCCACCAGCGCAGAACAGGGCGTCAAAAACATTCAGTACTTC. This gives the protein CATSAEQGVKNIQYF.

The J gene is TRBJ1-5, the V gene TRBV20-1; no definite D call. The CDR3 is 12 residues long. The V and J ends lost 4 bases and 5 bases respectively, with 9 bases between them. Per germline, CDR1 DFQATT and CDR2 SNEGSKA (reference sequence). In nucleotides, the CDR3 is TGCAGTGCTACGGGATCGGATCAGCCCCAGCATTTT. Translation: CSATGSDQPQHF.

This clonotype appeared many times. V gene TRBV5-1 combines with J gene TRBJ2-1; 7 bases line up with TRBD2. The CDR3 contains 17 residues. Trimming removed 0 bases from V and 4 bases from J; junction bases left unmatched: 10. Germline assignment: CDR1 SGHRS and CDR2 YFSETQ. CDR3 nucleotide sequence: TGCGCCAGCAGCTTGGATGGGGCTAGCGGAATTTACAATGAGCAGTTCTTC. It encodes CASSLDGASGIYNEQFF. Full variable domain (remainder filled in from reference TRBV5-1 and TRBJ2-1): KAGVTQTPRYLIKTRGQQVTLSCSPISGHRSVSWYQQTPGQGLQFLFEYFSETQRNKGNFPGRFSGRQFSNSRSEMNVSTLELGDSALYLCASSLDGASGIYNEQFFGPGTRLTVL.

The chain combines TRBV9 with TRBJ2-7; TRBD1 might be the D (6 bases). The CDR3 covers 15 residues. Trimming shortened V by 0 bases and J by 3 bases, and 13 bases separated the two germline ends. Germline lookup yields CDR1 SGDLS and CDR2 YYNGEE. The chain's CDR3 is CASSVGSDSSYEQYF. In nucleotides, the CDR3 is TGTGCCAGCAGCGTAGGTTCGGACAGTAGCTACGAGCAGTACTTC.